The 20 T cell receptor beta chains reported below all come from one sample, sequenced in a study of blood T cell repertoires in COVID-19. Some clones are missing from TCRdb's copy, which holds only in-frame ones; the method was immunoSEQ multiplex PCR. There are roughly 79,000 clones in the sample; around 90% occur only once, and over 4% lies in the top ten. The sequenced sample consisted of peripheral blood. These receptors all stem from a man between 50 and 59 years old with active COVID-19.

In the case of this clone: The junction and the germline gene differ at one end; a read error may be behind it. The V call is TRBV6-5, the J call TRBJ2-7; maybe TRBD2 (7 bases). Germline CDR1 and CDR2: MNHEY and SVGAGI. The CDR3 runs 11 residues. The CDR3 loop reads CPPRGAHEQYF. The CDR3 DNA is TGCCCCCCCCGGGGGGCCCACGAGCAGTACTTC.

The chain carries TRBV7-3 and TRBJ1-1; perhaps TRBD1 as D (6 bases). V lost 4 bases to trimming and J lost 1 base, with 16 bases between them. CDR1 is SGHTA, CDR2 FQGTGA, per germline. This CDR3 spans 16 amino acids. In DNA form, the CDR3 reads TGTGCCAGCAGCTCCTCAGGGGCAGGGGCGAACACTGAAGCTTTCTTT. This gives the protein CASSSSGAGANTEAFF.

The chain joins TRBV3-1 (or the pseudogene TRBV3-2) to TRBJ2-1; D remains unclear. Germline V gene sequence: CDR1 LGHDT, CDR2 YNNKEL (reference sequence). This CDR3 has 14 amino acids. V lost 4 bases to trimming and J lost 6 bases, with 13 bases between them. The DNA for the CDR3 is TGTGCCAGCAGCCTTAAAAATCGCGGCAATGAGCAGTTCTTC. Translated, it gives CASSLKNRGNEQFF.

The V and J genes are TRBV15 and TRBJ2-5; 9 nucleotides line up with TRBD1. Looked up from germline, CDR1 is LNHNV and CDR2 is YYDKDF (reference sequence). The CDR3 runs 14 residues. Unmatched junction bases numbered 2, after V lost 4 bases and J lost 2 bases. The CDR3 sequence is CATSIQGAQETQYF. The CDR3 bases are TGTGCCACCAGCATACAGGGGGCACAAGAGACCCAGTACTTC.

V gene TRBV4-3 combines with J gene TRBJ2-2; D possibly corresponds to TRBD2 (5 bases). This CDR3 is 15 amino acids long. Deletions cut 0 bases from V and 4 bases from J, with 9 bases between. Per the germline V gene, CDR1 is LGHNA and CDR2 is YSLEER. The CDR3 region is CASSQDLGSTGELFF. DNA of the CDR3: TGCGCCAGCAGCCAAGACCTTGGGAGCACCGGGGAGCTGTTTTTT.

DNA of the CDR3: TGTGCCAGCAGAGTTCAGGGTGGGACCGGGGAGCTGTTTTTT. Its protein is CASRVQGGTGELFF. The V gene is TRBV2, the J gene TRBJ2-2; TRBD1 is a possible D gene (5 bases). Trimming removed 6 bases from V and 5 bases from J, with 13 bases in between. The CDR3 covers 14 residues. In germline, CDR1 is SNHLY, CDR2 FYNNEI.

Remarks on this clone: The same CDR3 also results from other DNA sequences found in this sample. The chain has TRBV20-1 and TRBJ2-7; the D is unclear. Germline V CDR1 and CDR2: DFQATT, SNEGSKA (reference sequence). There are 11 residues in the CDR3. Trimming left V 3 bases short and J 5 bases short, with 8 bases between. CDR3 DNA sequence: TGCAGTGCTAGGTCAGGCCACGAGCAGTACTTC. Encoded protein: CSARSGHEQYF.

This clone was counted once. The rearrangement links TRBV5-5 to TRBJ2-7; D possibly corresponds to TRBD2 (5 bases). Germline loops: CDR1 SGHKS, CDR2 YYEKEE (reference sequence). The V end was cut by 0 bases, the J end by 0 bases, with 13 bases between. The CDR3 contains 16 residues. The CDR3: CASSLGSQRISYEQYF. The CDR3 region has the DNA TGTGCCAGCAGCTTGGGGTCTCAGCGGATCTCCTACGAGCAGTACTTC.

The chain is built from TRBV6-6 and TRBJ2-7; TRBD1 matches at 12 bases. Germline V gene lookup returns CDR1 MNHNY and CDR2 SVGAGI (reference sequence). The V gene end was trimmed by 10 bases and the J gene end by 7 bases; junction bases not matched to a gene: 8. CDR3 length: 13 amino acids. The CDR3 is CATRWDRGREQYF. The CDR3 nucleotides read TGTGCCACCCGATGGGACAGGGGGCGTGAGCAGTACTTC.

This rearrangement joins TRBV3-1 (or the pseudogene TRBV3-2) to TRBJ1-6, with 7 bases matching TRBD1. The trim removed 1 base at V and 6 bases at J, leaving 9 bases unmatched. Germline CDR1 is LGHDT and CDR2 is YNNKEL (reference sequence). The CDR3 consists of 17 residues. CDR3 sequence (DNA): TGTGCCAGCAGCCAAGTTACAGGGGTAGGAGGTAATTCACCCCTCCACTTT. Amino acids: CASSQVTGVGGNSPLHF.

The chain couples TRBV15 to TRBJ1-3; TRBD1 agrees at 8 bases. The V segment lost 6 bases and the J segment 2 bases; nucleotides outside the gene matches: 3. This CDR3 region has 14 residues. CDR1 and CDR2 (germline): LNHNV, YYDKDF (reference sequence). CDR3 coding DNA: TGTGCCACCAGGGACAGGGTGGCTGGAAACACCATATATTTT. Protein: CATRDRVAGNTIYF.

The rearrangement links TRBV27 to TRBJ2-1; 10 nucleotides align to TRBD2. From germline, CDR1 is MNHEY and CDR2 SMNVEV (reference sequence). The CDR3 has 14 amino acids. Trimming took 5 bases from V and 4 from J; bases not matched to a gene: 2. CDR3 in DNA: TGTGCCAGCAGTCCGACTAGCGGGTACAATGAGCAGTTCTTC. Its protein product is CASSPTSGYNEQFF.

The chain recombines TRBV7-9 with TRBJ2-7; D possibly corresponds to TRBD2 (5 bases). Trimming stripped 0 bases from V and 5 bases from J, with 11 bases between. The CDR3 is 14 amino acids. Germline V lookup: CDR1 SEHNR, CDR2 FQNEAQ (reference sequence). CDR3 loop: CASSLAGAPHEQYF. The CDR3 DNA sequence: TGTGCCAGCAGCTTAGCGGGAGCCCCCCACGAGCAGTACTTC.

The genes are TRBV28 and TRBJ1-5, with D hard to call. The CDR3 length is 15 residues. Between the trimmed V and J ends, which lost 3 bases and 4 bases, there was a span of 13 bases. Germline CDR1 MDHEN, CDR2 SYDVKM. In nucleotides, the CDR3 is TGTGCCAGCAGTTTCGTGGGAGATCGAAATCAGCCCCAGCATTTT. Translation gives CASSFVGDRNQPQHF.

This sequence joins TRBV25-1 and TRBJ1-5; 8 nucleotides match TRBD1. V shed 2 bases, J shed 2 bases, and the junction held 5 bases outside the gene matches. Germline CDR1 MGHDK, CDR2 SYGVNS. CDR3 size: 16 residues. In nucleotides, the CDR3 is TGTGCCAGCAGTGAAAAGGACAGGGATGGCAATCAGCCCCAGCATTTT. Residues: CASSEKDRDGNQPQHF.

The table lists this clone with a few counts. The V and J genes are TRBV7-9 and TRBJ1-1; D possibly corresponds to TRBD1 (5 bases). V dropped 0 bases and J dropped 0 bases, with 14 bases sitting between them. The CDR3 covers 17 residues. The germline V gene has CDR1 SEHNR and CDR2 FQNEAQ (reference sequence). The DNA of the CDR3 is TGTGCCAGCAGCTTAGCTTTGACAGACTCTTTGAACACTGAAGCTTTCTTT. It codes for CASSLALTDSLNTEAFF.

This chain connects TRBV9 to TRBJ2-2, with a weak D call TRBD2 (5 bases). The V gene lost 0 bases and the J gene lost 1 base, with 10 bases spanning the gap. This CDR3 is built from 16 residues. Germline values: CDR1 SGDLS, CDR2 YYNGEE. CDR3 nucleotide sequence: TGTGCCAGCAGCGTAGAACCTAGCCAGAACACCGGGGAGCTGTTTTTT. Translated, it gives CASSVEPSQNTGELFF.

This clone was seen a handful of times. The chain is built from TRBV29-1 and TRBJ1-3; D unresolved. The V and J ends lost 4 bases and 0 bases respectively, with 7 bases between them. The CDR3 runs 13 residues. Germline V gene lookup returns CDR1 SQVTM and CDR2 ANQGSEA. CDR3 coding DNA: TGCAGCGTTGCACAGAGCTCTGGAAACACCATATATTTT. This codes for CSVAQSSGNTIYF.

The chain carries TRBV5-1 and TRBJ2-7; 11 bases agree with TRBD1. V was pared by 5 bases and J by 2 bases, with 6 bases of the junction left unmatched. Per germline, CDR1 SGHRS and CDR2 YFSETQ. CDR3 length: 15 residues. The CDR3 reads CASRTPGQGAYEQYF. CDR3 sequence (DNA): TGCGCCAGCAGAACCCCGGGACAGGGGGCCTACGAGCAGTACTTC.

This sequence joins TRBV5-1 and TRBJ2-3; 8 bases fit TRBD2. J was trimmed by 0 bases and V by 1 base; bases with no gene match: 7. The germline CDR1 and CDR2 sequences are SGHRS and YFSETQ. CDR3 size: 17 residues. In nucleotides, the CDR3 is TGCGCCAGCAGCTTGTTCCTAGCGGGCGTTAGCACAGATACGCAGTATTTT. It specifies CASSLFLAGVSTDTQYF.